One sample yielded the 18 T cell receptor beta chains listed below, sequenced in a study of naive and memory T cell subsets (dated by TCRdb to about 2017). The library was built by means of UMI-ligation and nested PCR. The instrument was an Illumina MiSeq. To cover both TRBC1 and TRBC2, the beta constant-region primer consisted of an equimolar mix of two oligonucleotides. TCRdb cleaned the public reads at Q25 with fastp, built clones with MiXCR and kept in-frame beta chains. Rows with a matching CDR3 protein are joined into one entry that keeps the most common DNA and genes. This sample gives under 150,000 distinct CDR3 sequences in total; about 15% of them show up just once. The ten largest clonotypes hold about 0.14% of the sample. Sequenced sample: naive CD4+ T cells from blood. Taken with the paper, the label for cell subset or site translates to: naive T cells, CD45RA high CD27+. The source is a human donor in good health.

This clonotype was observed a few times. The chain joins TRBV20-1 to TRBJ2-7; possible D gene TRBD1, 5 bases. This CDR3 region has 13 residues. In germline, CDR1 is DFQATT, CDR2 SNEGSKA (reference sequence). Trimming took off 0 bases at V and 3 bases at J, with 9 bases between the two ends. CDR3 sequence (DNA): TGCAGTGCTAGAGATGGGGCAGGCTACGAGCAGTACTTC. The encoded protein is CSARDGAGYEQYF.

In the case of this clonotype: At one boundary the junction diverges from the germline segment, which might be a read error. The chain is built from TRBV4-1 and TRBJ2-2; 8 positions agree with TRBD1. CDR3 length equals 16 residues. CDR1 and CDR2 (germline): MGHRA, YSYEKL. This CDR3 reads CASGQPTGGNTGELFF. The CDR3 DNA is TGCGCCAGCGGCCAACCCACAGGGGGGAACACCGGGGAGCTGTTTTTT.

V and J are TRBV18 and TRBJ2-7; 14 bases fit TRBD2. This CDR3 comprises 15 residues. V dropped 5 bases and J dropped 4; count of bases not matched to a gene: 4. CDR1 is KGHSH and CDR2 is LQKENI in the germline V gene. The CDR3 sequence is CASSAGLAGEYEQYF. DNA for the CDR3: TGTGCCAGCTCAGCGGGACTAGCGGGAGAGTACGAGCAGTACTTC.

This clonotype was recorded at least ten times. The rearrangement links TRBV29-1 to TRBJ2-5, with a possible D match to TRBD1 (5 bases). The CDR3 extends over 12 amino acids. V dropped 4 bases and J dropped 4 bases, with 10 bases sitting between them. Germline V gene sequence: CDR1 SQVTM, CDR2 ANQGSEA. CDR3 loop: CSVGREGETQYF. The DNA for the CDR3 is TGCAGCGTTGGCAGGGAAGGAGAGACCCAGTACTTC. Full variable domain (remainder filled in from reference TRBV29-1 and TRBJ2-5): SAVISQKPSRDICQRGTSLTIQCQVDSQVTMMFWYRQQPGQSLTLIATANQGSEATYESGFVIDKFPISRPNLTFSTLTVSNMSPEDSSIYLCSVGREGETQYFGPGTRLLVL.

This chain joins TRBV5-1 and TRBJ2-5; D remains ambiguous. Trimming shortened V by 6 bases and J by 1 base, and 13 bases separated the two germline ends. Germline lookup yields CDR1 SGHRS and CDR2 YFSETQ. The CDR3 covers 14 residues. CDR3 sequence (DNA): TGCGCCAGCACCAAATACCAAACCCAAGAGACCCAGTACTTC. The encoded protein is CASTKYQTQETQYF.

This clonotype has a handful of counts. The rearrangement joins TRBV27 to TRBJ1-1; D is ambiguous. The V end lost 8 bases, the J end lost 4 bases, and 2 bases lay between the germline ends. CDR3 length: 9 residues. Per the germline V gene, CDR1 is MNHEY and CDR2 is SMNVEV (reference sequence). CDR3 residues: CASVTEAFF. The DNA of the CDR3 is TGTGCCAGCGTCACTGAAGCTTTCTTT.

The CDR3, as DNA: TGTGCCAGCAGGTTACAGGTGACACTCAACGAGCAGTACTTC. Its translation: CASRLQVTLNEQYF. The V gene is TRBV2, the J gene TRBJ2-7; D may be TRBD1 (5 bases). V lost 6 bases and J lost 5, with 17 bases in between. CDR1 and CDR2 from the germline V gene are SNHLY and FYNNEI. The CDR3 runs to 14 residues.

This clonotype turned up a few times. This chain links TRBV13 with TRBJ2-5; TRBD2 matches at 7 bases. This CDR3 region has 16 residues. V gave up 5 bases and J gave up 9 bases; unmatched junction bases: 18. Germline values: CDR1 PRHDT, CDR2 FYEKMQ (reference sequence). This CDR3 is CASSPAGTTGKAAQYF. CDR3 in DNA: TGTGCCAGCAGCCCGGCGGGGACTACGGGGAAGGCGGCCCAGTACTTC.

This clonotype has just a few counts. The rearrangement links TRBV18 to TRBJ2-7, with 8 bases identical to TRBD1. Trimming took 2 bases from V and 0 from J; bases not matched to a gene: 6. CDR1 is KGHSH and CDR2 is LQKENI in the germline V gene. CDR3 size: 16 residues. DNA of the CDR3: TGTGCCAGCTCACCAATCCGGGACAGGTCCTCCTACGAGCAGTACTTC. Translated, it gives CASSPIRDRSSYEQYF.

CDR3 in amino acids: CSVGVAGISYEQYF. CDR3 DNA sequence: TGCAGCGTTGGGGTAGCGGGGATTTCCTACGAGCAGTACTTC. The chain links TRBV29-1 to TRBJ2-7; TRBD2 agrees at 8 bases. V trimming: 4 bases; J trimming: 1 base; junction bases outside the gene matches: 6. Germline CDR1 reads SQVTM; CDR2 reads ANQGSEA. This CDR3 is 14 amino acids long.

The rearrangement uses TRBV7-2 and TRBJ2-2; D unresolved. The V gene lost 5 bases and the J gene lost 6 bases, with 22 bases spanning the gap. The germline V gene has CDR1 SGHTA and CDR2 FQGNSA. CDR3 length: 17 residues. CDR3 sequence reads: CASSPDVWRMGSGELFF. CDR3 coding DNA: TGTGCCAGCAGCCCGGACGTGTGGAGAATGGGATCCGGGGAGCTGTTTTTT.

This clonotype was found a few times. The chain recombines TRBV25-1 with TRBJ1-5; tentatively, D is TRBD1 (6 bases). From germline, CDR1 is MGHDK and CDR2 SYGVNS. CDR3 length equals 15 residues. V was shortened by 5 bases and J by 5 bases, with 16 bases between the two germline ends. CDR3: CASSPTGREDQPQHF. CDR3 nucleotide sequence: TGTGCCAGCAGTCCAACAGGGCGGGAGGATCAGCCCCAGCATTTT.

The gene calls are TRBV6-5 and TRBJ2-1; perhaps TRBD1 as D (6 bases). With 5 bases removed from V and 5 bases from J, the gap between germline ends came to 10 bases. CDR3 size: 13 residues. Germline-derived CDR1 and CDR2 are MNHEY and SVGAGI. CDR3 sequence reads: CASSRTDNNEQFF. CDR3 nucleotides: TGTGCCAGCAGTCGGACAGATAACAATGAGCAGTTCTTC.

The chain is built from TRBV9 and TRBJ2-5; TRBD1 is a possible D gene (5 bases). The CDR3 sequence is 14 residues long. From germline, CDR1 is SGDLS and CDR2 YYNGEE. V lost 3 bases, J lost 5 bases, and 14 bases lay in between. The CDR3 reads CASSARSPGETQYF. The CDR3 coding sequence is TGTGCCAGCAGCGCCCGGTCCCCAGGGGAGACCCAGTACTTC.

Only a few counts were recorded for this clonotype. This sequence joins TRBV6-5 and TRBJ1-2; TRBD1 agrees at 9 bases. Losses at the gene ends were 4 bases for V and 7 bases for J; bases not matched to a gene: 1. CDR3 size: 12 residues. Germline V gene sequence: CDR1 MNHEY, CDR2 SVGAGI. The CDR3 sequence is CASSWDRAGYTF. The CDR3 DNA sequence: TGTGCCAGCAGTTGGGACAGGGCTGGCTACACCTTC.

This clonotype has ten or more counts. The chain uses TRBV19 and TRBJ2-5; possible D gene TRBD2, 6 bases. CDR1 LNHDA and CDR2 SQIVND come from the germline V gene (reference sequence). CDR3 size: 15 residues. V lost 5 bases and J lost 0, with 13 bases in between. The CDR3 here is CASSPGAVYQETQYF. CDR3 DNA sequence: TGTGCCAGTAGTCCGGGAGCCGTGTACCAAGAGACCCAGTACTTC.

V and J are TRBV6-1 and TRBJ1-5; tentative D call: TRBD1 (6 bases). The CDR3 covers 17 residues. CDR1 is MNHNS, CDR2 SASEGT, per germline. Between the trimmed V and J ends, which lost 2 bases and 0 bases, there was a span of 14 bases. CDR3 sequence reads: CASSERGGAGSNQPQHF. CDR3 sequence (DNA): TGTGCCAGCAGTGAACGGGGGGGCGCTGGTAGCAATCAGCCCCAGCATTTT.

This chain's CDR3 is CASSRTGGRQPQHF. CDR3 sequence (DNA): TGTGCCAGCAGCAGAACAGGGGGTAGGCAGCCCCAGCATTTT. V gene TRBV12-3 or TRBV12-4 combines with J gene TRBJ1-5, with 8 nucleotides matching TRBD1. J gave up 7 bases and V 6 bases, and 8 bases lay outside the gene matches. The CDR3 is made up of 14 amino acids.